The 10 T cell receptor beta chains given below trace back to one sample, sequenced in a study of shared clonotypes between healthy human individuals. The data were produced by immunoSEQ multiplex PCR, yet TCRdb's version contains in-frame clones alone and is incomplete. The sample contains roughly 2.2 million clones, about 90% of which appear only once. Sample: naive CD4+ T cells from PBMCs. Subset of the sample: CD45RA+ positively selected. These receptors originate from a man between 18 and 35 years old in good health. Some clones in this sample may be carry-over from other donors' samples.

The chain joins TRBV27 to TRBJ1-1; D perhaps matches TRBD1 (5 bases). The CDR3 runs 14 residues. V was pared by 6 bases and J by 6 bases, with 17 bases between. Looked up from germline, CDR1 is MNHEY and CDR2 is SMNVEV (reference sequence). CDR3 DNA sequence: TGTGCCAGCAGACAGGACGTCAGGCTTCCTGAAGCTTTCTTT. Translated: CASRQDVRLPEAFF.

This clone was detected only once. The rearrangement uses TRBV27 and TRBJ1-2; D is possibly TRBD1 (6 bases). The germline V gene has CDR1 MNHEY and CDR2 SMNVEV (reference sequence). Trimming removed 5 bases at V and 4 bases at J, with 17 bases between. This CDR3 is 15 amino acids long. CDR3 coding DNA: TGTGCCAGCAGTCTGGCCCCAGGGGTCTTCTATGGCTACACCTTC. As protein: CASSLAPGVFYGYTF.

The chain is built from TRBV29-1 and TRBJ2-1; D is unresolved. The CDR3 sequence is 14 residues long. The V end lost 6 bases, the J end lost 8 bases, and 20 bases lay between the germline ends. The V gene's germline CDR1 is SQVTM and CDR2 ANQGSEA. The CDR3 sequence: CSVVMGGRVDEQFF. The CDR3 DNA sequence: TGCAGCGTGGTCATGGGCGGCCGGGTGGATGAGCAGTTCTTC.

V is TRBV4-1 and J is TRBJ1-3; TRBD1 aligns across 10 bases. CDR3 length equals 17 residues. From germline, CDR1 is MGHRA and CDR2 YSYEKL. With V trimmed by 4 bases and J by 0 bases, 6 bases remained unmatched. The CDR3 DNA sequence: TGCGCCAGCAGCCGAAGGGACAGGGGCACCTCTGGAAACACCATATATTTT. Amino acid sequence: CASSRRDRGTSGNTIYF.

The chain is built from TRBV27 and TRBJ2-1; 9 bases map to TRBD2. The CDR3 runs to 19 residues. The germline gives CDR1 MNHEY, CDR2 SMNVEV (reference sequence). V was pared by 1 base and J by 6 bases, with 16 bases of the junction left unmatched. The CDR3 protein is CASSLLGTWASGMGNEQFF. The CDR3 DNA sequence: TGTGCCAGCAGTTTATTGGGAACCTGGGCTAGCGGGATGGGCAATGAGCAGTTCTTC.

The gene calls are TRBV6-5 and TRBJ2-5; the D is unclear. Germline V CDR1 and CDR2: MNHEY, SVGAGI. Trimming removed 2 bases at V and 5 bases at J, with 12 bases between. The CDR3 contains 14 residues. CDR3 residues: CASSYRVDTETQYF. In nucleotides, the CDR3 is TGTGCCAGCAGTTACCGGGTGGATACCGAGACCCAGTACTTC.

The V gene is TRBV29-1, the J gene TRBJ1-3, with 7 bases matching TRBD1. CDR1 is SQVTM and CDR2 is ANQGSEA in the germline V gene. Trimming cost V 7 bases and J 0 bases; bases outside gene matches: 15. This CDR3 contains 17 residues. In nucleotides, the CDR3 is TGCAGCGCCGAAGGCCCCGGGGACAGAAACTCTGGAAACACCATATATTTT. Its translation is CSAEGPGDRNSGNTIYF.

This clone was recorded once. The genes are TRBV28 and TRBJ1-3; D is unclear. The V gene lost 3 bases and the J gene lost 0 bases, with 9 bases spanning the gap. Germline V gene data show CDR1 as MDHEN and CDR2 as SYDVKM. This CDR3 is built from 15 residues. The CDR3 loop reads CASSFPVNSGNTIYF. CDR3 in DNA: TGTGCCAGCAGTTTTCCGGTTAACTCTGGAAACACCATATATTTT.

The J gene is TRBJ1-2, the V gene TRBV4-1; TRBD1 might be the D (6 bases). CDR3 size: 13 residues. CDR1 is MGHRA and CDR2 is YSYEKL in the germline V gene. V was trimmed by 0 bases and J by 8 bases, leaving 10 bases between them. The CDR3: CASSQEDRRGYTF. The CDR3 DNA sequence: TGCGCCAGCAGCCAAGAGGACAGAAGGGGCTACACCTTC.

Note on this clone: Other DNA sequences in the same sample also yield this CDR3. J is TRBJ2-2 and V is TRBV5-1, with TRBD1 identical over 8 bases. The germline V gene has CDR1 SGHRS and CDR2 YFSETQ. The CDR3 spans 15 residues. Trimming at V came to 4 bases and at J to 2 bases, leaving 4 bases not matched to a gene. DNA of the CDR3: TGCGCCAGCAGCCCGGGACAGGTCAACACCGGGGAGCTGTTTTTT. Its protein product is CASSPGQVNTGELFF.